The entry that follows covers one TCR beta chain sequence. Its binding antigen is unknown. No base qualities exist here, and no much larger clone lies one base off it. The CDR3 regions of human TCRbeta chains were analyzed by immunosequencing. Per the original workflow: Repertoire TCRs were matched against a reference library of SARS-CoV-2-specific TCRs generated with the MIRA antigen-specificity platform. Breadth meant the fraction of unique TCRs that were SARS-CoV-2-associated, whereas depth meant the fraction of total T cells that were SARS-CoV-2-associated. Using the MIRA data, every spike-specific TCR was mapped to the spike region that the TCR reacted to and assigned to either a CD4 or a CD8 class. Log10-transformed breadth and depth values were compared by one-way ANOVA with Sidak's multiple comparisons tests. TCRdb took this table from immuneACCESS and kept in-frame rearrangements with V and J called. Such tables lack part of the clones; where checked against another copy, unresolved V genes explain under half of the gap, and the rest is unexplained. The V and J calls and clone size come from that table; D and trimming were worked out from the DNA. Within this sample are 70,000 or so clones, with about 80% of them counted one time only. About 6.3% of the sample lies in the top ten.

What this sample's time point label stands for: about 28 days (+/-7) after the second vaccine dose. AZD1222 recipients given second doses at about 4 weeks or at about 12 weeks were pooled, since spike-specific TCR depth and breadth were not found to differ between the two schedules. The vaccinee samples were drawn from two UK trials, COV001 and COV002, one of which was a single-blind randomized controlled phase 2/3 trial testing AZD1222 (ChAdOx1 nCoV-19) in healthy adults. Trial participant PBMC samples were collected at day 0 and day 28 after the second dose for TCRbeta chain sequencing. These data belong to a study of T cell responses to AZD1222 COVID-19 vaccine (dated by TCRdb to 2020 to 2023). Some background on the complete study: TCR sequencing covered over 230 trial participants: 200 to 220 given two doses of AZD1222 and 26 given two doses of MenACWY control vaccine. Trial participants were enrolled into age subgroups of 18-55, 56-69 and 70-plus years, which contained about 150, 28 and 57 TCR-sequenced participants, respectively. What the authors observed across the whole study: Conclusions about previously exposed vaccinees are limited because only five or six AZD1222 recipients were SARS-CoV-2 seropositive at baseline. Most participants were white British and females outnumbered males, and the authors suggested that clonal diversity may have been underestimated. Epitopes outside the regions mutated in the B.1.351 and B.1.1.7 variants were reportedly recognized by nearly half of the unique spike-specific TCRs. Because no day 14 peak-response samples were available, the repertoires could be characterized only after the peak T cell response. The whole spike protein was spanned by vaccine-associated CD4 TCRs, and dominant responses were seen in regions 160-218 and 743-854. In the small 56-69-year group, the increase in depth fell short of significance, most likely because of low power. A significant rise in spike-specific TCR breadth and depth was observed after two AZD1222 doses relative to day 0 and relative to MenACWY recipients.

CDR1 is given as SEHNR and CDR2 as FQNEAQ, both from the germline V gene (reference sequence). The CDR3 measures 15 amino acids from cysteine to phenylalanine. Solely the CDR3 DNA is kept, with 45 bases framed from the first base. After removal of 2 bases from V and 7 bases from J, the junction retains 6 bases not matched to a gene. The clonotype was recovered from an adult who received the AZD1222 COVID-19 vaccine. The receptor chain draws on TRBV7-9 and TRBJ1-5; 9 junctional bases match TRBD1. Here the sequenced sample was peripheral blood, taken 28 days after the second AZD1222 dose. CDR3 reads: CASSLNRDRAQPQHF. The DNA sequence is given as TGTGCCAGCAGCTTAAACCGGGACAGGGCCCAGCCCCAGCATTTT.